This TCR beta chain stems from a study of cytomegalovirus exposure and HLA in healthy donors. In the study overall: An earlier analysis identified 110 million or so unique TCR beta sequences in 150 million to 200 million T cells. Falling in the Caucasian-associated ancestry cluster were 80% to 85% of some 400 genotyped donors.

PCR primers comprised 60 Vbeta and 13 Jbeta primers. Only in-frame clones appear in the TCRdb table, and some are missing; sequencing was by immunoSEQ multiplex PCR. This sample yields some 170,000 clones, of which about four fifths are seen a single time; around 6.7% belongs to the top ten. The CDR3 loop spans 15 amino acids. V lost 3 bases and J lost 9; bases outside the gene matches: 7. Germline assignment: CDR1 SGHDT and CDR2 YYEEEE. The sequence derives from a woman between 25 and 40 years old in good health and CMV-seropositive. V is TRBV5-6 and J is TRBJ2-1; 12 nucleotides match TRBD2. Input material: PBMCs. The CDR3 bases are TGTGCCAGCAGCTCCTCTAGCGGGGGGGCAGGTGAGCAGTTCTTC. Translating it yields CASSSSSGGAGEQFF.